Below, 8 T cell receptor beta chains from the same sample are listed, as sequenced in a study of cytomegalovirus exposure and HLA in healthy donors. The PCR was carried out with 60 Vbeta primers and 13 Jbeta primers. Sequenced by immunoSEQ multiplex PCR; TCRdb stores in-frame clones only, minus some. The sample records about 160,000 clones, around four fifths being singletons. Sequenced input: PBMCs. These receptors all stem from a female donor in good health and CMV-seronegative.

J is TRBJ1-5 and V is TRBV10-1, with a possible D match to TRBD1 (5 bases). Trimming removed 4 bases at V and 2 bases at J, with 15 bases between. Germline V gene data show CDR1 as WNHNN and CDR2 as SYGVQD (reference sequence). The length of the CDR3 is 16 residues. CDR3 DNA sequence: TGCGCCAGCAGTGCGGGAGGCAGAGGGGGCAATCAGCCCCAGCATTTT. It is translated as CASSAGGRGGNQPQHF.

The chain uses TRBV9 and TRBJ1-6; D gene ambiguous. The CDR3 has 15 residues. Per germline, CDR1 SGDLS and CDR2 YYNGEE. V lost 4 bases and J 9 bases, leaving 17 bases between the germline ends. The CDR3: CASSPFSGNASPLHF. In DNA, the CDR3 is TGTGCCAGCAGCCCCTTCTCGGGGAATGCTTCACCCCTCCACTTT. The variable domain in full, with the rest retrieved from reference TRBV9 and TRBJ1-6, is DSGVTQTPKHLITATGQRVTLRCSPRSGDLSVYWYQQSLDQGLQFLIQYYNGEERAKGNILERFSAQQFPDLHSELNLSSLELGDSALYFCASSPFSGNASPLHFGNGTRLTVT.

The V call is TRBV7-9, the J call TRBJ2-1; D unresolved. CDR3 size: 15 residues. Germline V lookup: CDR1 SEHNR, CDR2 FQNEAQ (reference sequence). The V end was cut by 1 base, the J end by 4 bases, with 11 bases between. CDR3 in amino acids: CASSLVQSAYNEQFF. In DNA form, the CDR3 reads TGTGCCAGCAGCTTAGTTCAGTCAGCGTACAATGAGCAGTTCTTC.

This clone was seen only a few times. The chain joins TRBV5-5 to TRBJ2-7; tentative D call: TRBD1 (6 bases). The V gene lost 0 bases and the J gene lost 2 bases, with 12 bases spanning the gap. Germline loops: CDR1 SGHKS, CDR2 YYEKEE (reference sequence). The CDR3 length is 15 residues. The chain's CDR3 is CASSLEAGVTYEQYF. The DNA of the CDR3 is TGTGCCAGCAGCTTGGAGGCAGGGGTAACCTACGAGCAGTACTTC.

A few counts support this clone. CDR3 region: CASSLDRGANVLTF. The CDR3 region has the DNA TGTGCCAGCAGTTTAGACAGGGGGGCCAACGTCCTGACTTTC. The genes are TRBV27 and TRBJ2-6; the D gene is possibly TRBD1 (6 bases). Per the germline V gene, CDR1 is MNHEY and CDR2 is SMNVEV (reference sequence). The CDR3 is 14 residues long. V dropped 2 bases and J dropped 4 bases, with 6 bases sitting between them.

This clone was observed a few times. The chain is built from TRBV6-5 and TRBJ1-1; D is undetermined. Trimming stripped 6 bases from V and 1 base from J, with 6 bases between. This CDR3 contains 12 residues. The germline V gene encodes CDR1 MNHEY and CDR2 SVGAGI. CDR3 bases: TGTGCCAGCAGCTCACAGAACACTGAAGCTTTCTTT. It encodes CASSSQNTEAFF.

This chain joins TRBV7-8 and TRBJ1-1; TRBD1 agrees at 7 bases. The CDR3 has 13 amino acids. CDR1 and CDR2 (germline): SGHVS, FQNEAQ. Losses at the gene ends were 5 bases for V and 7 bases for J; bases not matched to a gene: 7. CDR3 sequence: CASSRGQRFEAFF. The CDR3 coding sequence is TGTGCCAGCAGCAGGGGACAGCGGTTTGAAGCTTTCTTT.

Turning to this clone: This specimen includes other DNA sequences encoding the same CDR3. CDR3 sequence (DNA): TGTGCCAGTAGTATTGGACTGACTTACGAGCAGTACTTC. It specifies CASSIGLTYEQYF. V is TRBV19 and J is TRBJ2-7, with TRBD2 as a possible D gene (5 bases). In germline, CDR1 is LNHDA, CDR2 SQIVND (reference sequence). The CDR3 runs to 13 residues. Trimming pared 3 bases from V and 4 bases from J, leaving 10 bases between.